This T cell receptor (beta chain) emerged from a study of regulatory T cells in long-lasting Graves disease. Relying on iRepertoire HTBI primers and Arm-PCR of CDR3 regions, the team built TCR beta libraries. Via MiXCR, TCRdb re-called the multiplex PCR reads, giving one row per CDR3 protein. The data contain approximately 540,000 distinct CDR3 sequences, around 12% of them singletons. This sample's time point: newly diagnosed GD, antithyroid drugs for less than 3 months. Preparation of the TCR library used RNA extracted from PBMCs. In its sample, this clonotype was seen many times. Trimming at V came to 2 bases and at J to 6 bases, leaving 5 bases not matched to a gene. This CDR3 comprises 15 residues. CDR1 KGHDR and CDR2 SFDVKD come from the germline V gene. These data were also filed under a second study, of T cells in Graves' hyperthyroidism and ophthalmopathy. That work contributes: Diagnoses were made from clinical symptoms, serum measures (thyroxine and TRAb), thyroid ultrasound and orbital computed tomography. HTBI primers were used for first-round RT-PCR of the TCR CDR3.

The sequencing used peripheral blood mononuclear cells (PBMCs), collected at new diagnosis, from a patient treated with antithyroid drugs. The chain carries TRBV24-1 and TRBJ1-5, with 8 nucleotides matching TRBD1. This clonotype was obtained from a woman younger than 45 with Graves disease. The CDR3 DNA follows: TGTGCCACCAGTGATTCCGGACAGGGCGTTCAGCCCCAGCATTTT. Protein: CATSDSGQGVQPQHF.